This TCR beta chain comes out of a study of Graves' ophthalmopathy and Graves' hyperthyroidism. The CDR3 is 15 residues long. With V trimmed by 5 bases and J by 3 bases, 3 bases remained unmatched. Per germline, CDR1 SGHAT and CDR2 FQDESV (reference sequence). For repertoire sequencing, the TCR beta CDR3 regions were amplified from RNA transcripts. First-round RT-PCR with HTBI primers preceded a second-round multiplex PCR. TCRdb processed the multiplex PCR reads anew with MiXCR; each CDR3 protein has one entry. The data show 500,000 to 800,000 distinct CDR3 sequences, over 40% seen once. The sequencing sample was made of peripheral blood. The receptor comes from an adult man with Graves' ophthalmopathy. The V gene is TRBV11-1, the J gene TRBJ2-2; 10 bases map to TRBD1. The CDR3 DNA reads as TGTGCCAGCAGCAGACAGGGGGCTTACACCGGGGAGCTGTTTTTT. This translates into CASSRQGAYTGELFF.